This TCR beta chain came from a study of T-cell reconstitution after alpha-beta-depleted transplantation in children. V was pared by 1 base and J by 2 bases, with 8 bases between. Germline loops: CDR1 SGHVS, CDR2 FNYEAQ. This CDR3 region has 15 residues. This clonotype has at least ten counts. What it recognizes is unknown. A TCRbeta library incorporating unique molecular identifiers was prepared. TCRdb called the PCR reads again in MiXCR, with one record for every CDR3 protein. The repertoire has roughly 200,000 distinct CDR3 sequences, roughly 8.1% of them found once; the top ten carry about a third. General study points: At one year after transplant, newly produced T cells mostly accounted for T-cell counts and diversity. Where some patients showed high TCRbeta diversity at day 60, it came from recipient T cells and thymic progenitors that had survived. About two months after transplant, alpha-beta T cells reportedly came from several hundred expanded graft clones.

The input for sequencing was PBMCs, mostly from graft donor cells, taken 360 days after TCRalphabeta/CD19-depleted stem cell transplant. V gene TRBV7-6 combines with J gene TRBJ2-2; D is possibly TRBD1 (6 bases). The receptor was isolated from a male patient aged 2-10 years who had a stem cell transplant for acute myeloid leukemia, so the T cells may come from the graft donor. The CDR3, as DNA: TGTGCCAGCAGCTTAGGACAGGCTAACACCGGGGAGCTGTTTTTT. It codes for CASSLGQANTGELFF.